One T cell receptor (beta chain) is described in this entry. What antigen it recognizes has not been identified. Base quality data are lacking; no much larger clone is found one base away. This entry is derived from a study of cytomegalovirus exposure and HLA in healthy donors listed by TCRdb under 2017. Background for the entire study: An earlier analysis of around 600 of the donors reported about 250 Gb of sequence data and some 120 million unique TCR beta sequences from 150 million to 200 million T cells. A separate validation cohort of about 110 different subjects was used in addition to the roughly 720-subject first cohort. The T cell repertoires of 550 to 850 subjects were profiled by immunosequencing and related to cytomegalovirus serostatus. The study aimed to test whether signatures of past pathogen exposure could be identified by cataloging public T cell receptors. An earlier analysis of 587 of the donors used high-throughput TCR beta sequencing to judge whether each TCR beta V gene segment behaved as functional or pseudogenic. Typing coverage varied by locus: roughly 629-640 donors for A, B, C, DRB1 and DQB1; roughly 560 for DQA1; around 610 for DPA1; around 490 for DPB1. To study patterns of TCR occurrence, a later analysis re-analyzed previously published TCR beta repertoires from 666 donors and added high-resolution HLA genotyping. Among some 410 genotyped donors of the cohort, an average of roughly 230,000 unique TCR beta nucleotide sequences was sequenced per donor, of which 15% to 20% were non-productive. Rather than using new phenotypic data, the later analysis identified candidate immune exposures from TCR beta sequences and from how often those sequences occurred across donors. A later genetic analysis used genome-wide SNP genotypes for about 55% of the 666 donors, treating that subset as a discovery cohort. All discovery cohort repertoires had been generated on a single sequencing platform. Roughly 300 gigabases of sequencing data and 78 million or so unique TCR sequences were included in an early release covering about 600 HLA-typed donors. Donor age, sex, ethnicity and CMV serostatus were compiled together with the repertoire data. Roughly 5 DR-DQ haplotypes were handled as single units for association and clustering, since linkage in the cohort was strong. To predict cytomegalovirus infection status, the study brought together high-throughput TCR immunosequencing, statistical association of individual TCRs with disease status, and machine learning. HLA typing included class I and class II loci at four-digit resolution. The genetic ancestry cluster associated with self-reported Caucasian donors included around four fifths of the roughly 400 genotyped donors. The paper's findings and limits, for the study overall: About 17 rarely observed V segments, including chromosome 9 orphons, were excluded from the earlier analysis of just under 600 of the donors because counts were too low. Several of the top co-occurrence clusters appeared to be linked to parvovirus B19, influenza, CMV and Epstein-Barr virus, according to a later analysis. A later analysis found that TCR association rates varied across HLA loci, with DRB1 alleles showing the most associated TCRs and HLA-C alleles the fewest. Strong co-occurrence of HLA alleles, especially DR and DQ, made assigning TCR associations to individual alleles difficult. According to the authors, the approach could potentially be generalized to other disease states and immunological phenotypes. Specific HLA alleles were associated with 16,951 TCR beta sequences at a false discovery rate of 0.05 in a later analysis. Compared with equally common non-associated chains, HLA-associated TCR beta chains in a later analysis were more clonally expanded and had lower generation probabilities. For the cohort, immune exposure information was limited to CMV serostatus. A group of highly shared sequence variants was considered likely to be a technical artifact of the sequencing pipeline. The study gave a list of 150 to 200 TCR beta chains associated with cytomegalovirus. Only TCR beta chains were sequenced in this cohort, and the absence of alpha or paired-chain data limited detectable features. In an earlier analysis of about 600 of the donors, most TCR beta V segments appeared in productive rearrangements about 87% or about 30% of the time, broadly matching IMGT annotations. Linkage disequilibrium might explain the correlated functional status among segregating V segments, but an unknown experimental factor could not be ruled out. Compared with the approximately 670-donor mean, donors in an Asian-associated ancestry cluster had fewer N-insertions in productive TCRs, according to a later genetic analysis. While some public TCRs were present in many individuals, most TCR sequences turned up only very rarely across donors. Cytomegalovirus status was reported to be diagnosed by the classifier with high specificity and sensitivity in both the original and validation cohorts. A further reported finding was that TCR beta sequences accurately predicted the HLA-A and HLA-B alleles for most subjects in the first cohort. Because HLA typing was unavailable for some donors at each locus, only the typed subset was used in association tests. Most CMV-associated TCR beta chains appeared to be HLA-restricted in a later analysis, and the HLA associations seemed to be driven largely by CMV exposure. The 87-base-pair reads could not distinguish some IMGT-functional V segments, including TRBV6-2 and TRBV6-3, so those segments were excluded. V-gene and J-gene trimming of TCR beta chains was associated with a missense DCLRE1C variant in a later genetic analysis, and the association was replicated in an independent cohort. In vitro tests confirmed that a few of the cytomegalovirus-associated TCR beta chains recognize cytomegalovirus antigens. The presence/absence analyses assumed that sequencing depth was roughly uniform across donors, and that assumption may not be true.

The cohort was made up of 666 healthy bone marrow donors. At the time of sampling, every cohort member was nominally healthy, though immune exposures that went unrecorded were likely present. The donor tested CMV seropositive, placing the donor among the approximately 310 seropositive members of the cohort. A peripheral blood sample was provided by each donor, and peripheral blood mononuclear cells were used for TCR beta sequencing. Genomic DNA was extracted from the blood cell samples with the Qiagen DNeasy Blood Extraction Kit. Taken from the germline V gene, the CDR1 and CDR2 loops are SGHRS and YFSETQ. Here V drops 0 bases and J drops 1 base, and the junction holds 10 bases not matched to any gene. The CDR3 runs 19 amino acids, cysteine and phenylalanine included. This entry keeps only the CDR3 DNA: 57 bases, framed from base 1. The method was the immunoSEQ multiplex PCR assay. A mixture of 60 forward primers for TCR Vbeta segments and 13 reverse primers for TCR Jbeta segments was used in the multiplex PCR. A multiplex PCR assay on genomic DNA amplified the CDR3 region of rearranged TCR beta genes. Amplified TCR beta libraries were sequenced as 87-base-pair reads on the Illumina HiSeq System. Under the source paper's analysis protocol: In a later analysis, tens of millions of unique TCR beta chains were counted across the 650 to 700 repertoires, and some 10 million of these chains were shared by at least two donors. A nearest-neighbor algorithm error-corrected the raw reads and collapsed the reads into unique sequences, merging closely related sequences to remove PCR and sequencing errors. CDR3 sequences were aligned to IMGT reference sequences to assign V, D and J gene segments. For a sequence to be retained, at least a six-nucleotide match to both a V gene segment and a J gene segment was required. A rearrangement counted as productive if the CDR3 had no stop codons and remained in frame with V and J, and every other rearrangement counted as non-productive. Following IMGT convention, CDR3 was defined as the stretch from the second conserved V-encoded cysteine up to the conserved J-encoded phenylalanine. In an earlier analysis of around 570 of the donors, sequences lacking an unambiguous match to a single V gene segment were excluded. An earlier analysis of fewer than 750 of the donors called V segments functional above 56.7% productive rearrangements and segregating when the between-donor standard deviation exceeded 5%. A statistical classification framework was built for diagnosing cytomegalovirus status from the catalog of TCR beta chain sequences. A later analysis assigned V and J genes by comparing TCR nucleotide sequences with IMGT/GENE-DB human TR gene sequences. The TCRdist pipeline was used in a later analysis to assign CDR3 sequences and most-parsimonious VDJ recombination scenarios. In a later analysis, every TCR beta chain was defined by the combination of its CDR3 amino acid sequence and its V-gene family, and reads without a unique V-gene family were dropped. A later analysis removed roughly 590 highly shared, low-generation-probability nucleotide sequences to deal with suspected cross-contamination and a sequencing artifact. A later analysis calculated a clonal expansion index for each public chain from normalized within-repertoire ranks of inferred template counts. Generation probabilities in a later analysis came from a VDJ recombination model fitted to out-of-frame rearrangements, and those results were checked against IGoR. A later analysis scored TCR-TCR, TCR-HLA and TCR-CMV co-occurrence with hypergeometric tests, applying a repertoire-size bias correction to TCR pairs. To estimate false discovery rates, a later analysis permuted the HLA or CMV assignments 20 times. In a later analysis, co-occurring TCRs were grouped using DBSCAN, with TCRdist sequence similarity added in when clustering inside HLA-allele-positive subsets. Co-occurrence clustering excluded repertoires with fewer than 30,000 or more than 120,000 public chains, plus five with anomalous nucleotide sharing. The source is immuneACCESS, and TCRdb retained only in-frame sequences with V and J called. Part of the clones is not carried over; for the studies checked, unresolved V genes explain less than half of this, and the remainder is unexplained. V and J calls and clone size are as listed in that table; D and trimming were resolved from the DNA. A total of approximately 170,000 clones appear in this sample, approximately 77% of them only once. The top ten hold 7.4% of the sample.

The sample taken for sequencing was PBMCs. The sequence came from a male donor in good health and CMV-seropositive. The chain links TRBV5-1 with TRBJ1-1, with TRBD1 identical over 12 junction bases. The CDR3 region reads CASSLGGQGAFHQNTEAFF. The DNA sequence reads TGCGCCAGCAGCTTGGGGGGACAGGGGGCGTTCCACCAGAACACTGAAGCTTTCTTT.